This T cell receptor (beta chain) stems from a study of CD8+ T cells in alopecia areata. Study as a whole: For 6 to 18 months, tofacitinib was taken, and 6 months off drug followed.

Extracted RNA was reverse transcribed, and the resulting cDNA served as sequencing template. The repertoire was sequenced with immunoSEQ multiplex PCR; TCRdb's copy has only in-frame clones and lacks some. The data contain 7,000 to 9,500 clones, roughly 55% of them singletons. This clone has a handful of counts. The study team obtained lesional scalp punch biopsies and peripheral blood from alopecia areata patients. Germline V gene sequence: CDR1 SGHTA, CDR2 FQGNSA. Germline trimming cut 0 bases from V and 8 bases from J; bases unmatched to any gene: 2. This CDR3 has 15 amino acids. This clonotype was obtained from a human donor with alopecia areata. V is TRBV7-2 and J is TRBJ2-1; 12 bases are shared with TRBD2. The starting material was skin, obtained at week 0. The CDR3 coding sequence is TGTGCCAGCAGCTTAGCGCTAGCGGGAGGGGATGAGCAGTTCTTC. Translation gives CASSLALAGGDEQFF.